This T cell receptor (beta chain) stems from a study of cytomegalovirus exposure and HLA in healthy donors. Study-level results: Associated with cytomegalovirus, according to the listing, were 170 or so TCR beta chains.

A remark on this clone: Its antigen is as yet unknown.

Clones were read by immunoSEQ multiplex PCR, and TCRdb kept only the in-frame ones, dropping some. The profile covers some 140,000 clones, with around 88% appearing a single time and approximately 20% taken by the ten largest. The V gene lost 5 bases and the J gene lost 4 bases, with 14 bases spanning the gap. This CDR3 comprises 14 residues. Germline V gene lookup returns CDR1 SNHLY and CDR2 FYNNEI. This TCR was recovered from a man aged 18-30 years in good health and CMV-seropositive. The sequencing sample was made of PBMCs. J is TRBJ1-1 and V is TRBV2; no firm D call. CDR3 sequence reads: CASSSSLSGTEAFF. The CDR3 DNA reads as TGTGCCAGCAGTTCCTCTCTGTCGGGCACTGAAGCTTTCTTT.